This T cell receptor beta chain was sequenced in a study of OX40 agonist ivuxolimab in advanced cancers. Overall study findings and caveats: Certain nonresponders additionally had low normalized T-cell clonal expansion. Clones of CD4+ and CD8+ blood T cells grew by week 6 at doses of 0.1 to 3.0 mg/kg.

At baseline, cycle 4 day 1, and cycle 7 day 1, blood was sampled. Regarding this clone: Its antigen is unidentified.

TCRdb's copy holds only in-frame clones and misses some; the assay was immunoSEQ multiplex PCR. The sample lists 50,000 to 60,000 clones, roughly nine tenths occurring once. The specimen was CD4+ or CD8+ T cells sorted from blood, collected in a trial of the OX40 agonist ivuxolimab. This sequence originates from an adult with an advanced solid tumor such as melanoma, head and neck, liver or kidney cancer.

The CDR3 DNA sequence: TGTGCCAGCAGCCAACAGGGGGCGGTCCCAGATACGCAGTATTTT. Amino acid sequence: CASSQQGAVPDTQYF. The rearrangement uses TRBV7-9 and TRBJ2-3; 9 bases fit TRBD1. V gave up 5 bases and J gave up 4 bases; unmatched junction bases: 7. This CDR3 has 15 amino acids. CDR1 SEHNR and CDR2 FQNEAQ come from the germline V gene (reference sequence). The full variable domain, completed using reference TRBV7-9 and TRBJ2-3, is DTGVSQNPRHKITKRGQNVTFRCDPISEHNRLYWYRQTLGQGPEFLTYFQNEAQLEKSRLLSDRFSAERPKGSFSTLEIQRTEQGDSAMYLCASSQQGAVPDTQYFGPGTRLTVL.